This entry lists 22 T cell receptor beta chains sequenced from one sample in a study of cytomegalovirus exposure and HLA in healthy donors. Use of 60 Vbeta and 13 Jbeta primers characterized the PCR. Assay: immunoSEQ multiplex PCR; the TCRdb copy retains only in-frame clones and omits some. The table records over 200,000 clones, 80% to 90% of them present only once. Sequences were obtained from PBMCs. The origin of the receptors is a woman aged 18-30 years in good health and CMV-seronegative.

V usage is TRBV7-2 and J usage is TRBJ2-2; 7 nucleotides agree with TRBD2. CDR1 is SGHTA, CDR2 FQGNSA, per germline. V shed 8 bases and J 4 bases; nucleotides not matched to a gene: 1. CDR3 length equals 12 residues. The chain's CDR3 is CASGEGTGELFF. The CDR3 DNA follows: TGTGCCAGCGGGGAGGGCACCGGGGAGCTGTTTTTT.

The rearrangement uses TRBV5-1 and TRBJ2-3; 11 bases fit TRBD2. J gave up 2 bases and V 4 bases, and 9 bases lay outside the gene matches. CDR1 SGHRS and CDR2 YFSETQ come from the germline V gene. The CDR3 loop spans 17 amino acids. In nucleotides, the CDR3 is TGCGCCAGCAGCCCTCCCTGGACTAGCGGGCCCACAGATACGCAGTATTTT. Protein: CASSPPWTSGPTDTQYF.

The chain links TRBV27 to TRBJ2-1; D perhaps matches TRBD1 (5 bases). The CDR3 consists of 13 residues. CDR1 is MNHEY, CDR2 SMNVEV, per germline (reference sequence). V gave up 5 bases and J gave up 7 bases, with 12 bases separating them. CDR3 residues: CASSMGPGNEQFF. The CDR3 DNA is TGTGCCAGCAGTATGGGGCCCGGGAATGAGCAGTTCTTC.

V gene TRBV29-1 combines with J gene TRBJ2-3; TRBD2 matches 7 bases. The CDR3 runs 15 residues. V was pared by 5 bases and J by 0 bases, with 8 bases of the junction left unmatched. Germline CDR1 is SQVTM and CDR2 is ANQGSEA. DNA of the CDR3: TGCAGCGTTAATAAAGCGGGAAGGAGCACAGATACGCAGTATTTT. It is translated as CSVNKAGRSTDTQYF.

The chain carries TRBV18 and TRBJ2-3; 9 nucleotides match TRBD1. Trimming at V came to 2 bases and at J to 2 bases, leaving 8 bases not matched to a gene. Looked up from germline, CDR1 is KGHSH and CDR2 is LQKENI. This CDR3 spans 17 amino acids. The CDR3 here is CASSPSTGTGSTDTQYF. Here the CDR3 DNA reads TGTGCCAGCTCACCATCCACCGGGACAGGGTCCACAGATACGCAGTATTTT.

This chain connects TRBV11-2 to TRBJ2-7; 7 positions match TRBD2. The CDR3 totals 15 residues. From germline, CDR1 is SGHAT and CDR2 FQNNGV. V trimming: 3 bases; J trimming: 5 bases; junction bases outside the gene matches: 10. The CDR3 loop reads CASSFLGRAVNEQYF. For the CDR3, the DNA is TGTGCCAGCAGCTTCCTGGGGAGGGCCGTGAACGAGCAGTACTTC.

Remarks on this clone: Other DNA sequences of this sample code for an identical CDR3. V usage is TRBV2 and J usage is TRBJ2-7, with D tentatively TRBD2 (6 bases). The CDR3 has 14 amino acids. V was cut by 0 bases and J by 5 bases, with 11 bases left in between. CDR1 is SNHLY, CDR2 FYNNEI, per germline. As DNA, the CDR3 is TGTGCCAGCAGTGAAGCTCCAACTAGCCACGAGCAGTACTTC. This encodes CASSEAPTSHEQYF.

V is TRBV7-9 and J is TRBJ1-1; no clear D. The V gene's germline CDR1 is SEHNR and CDR2 FQNEAQ (reference sequence). The CDR3 sequence is 13 residues long. The V end was cut by 1 base, the J end by 0 bases, with 3 bases between. The CDR3 DNA sequence: TGTGCCAGCAGCTTAGACATGAACACTGAAGCTTTCTTT. Its protein is CASSLDMNTEAFF.

The genes are TRBV6-6 and TRBJ2-5; maybe TRBD1 (6 bases). V dropped 2 bases and J dropped 3 bases, with 10 bases sitting between them. Germline V gene sequence: CDR1 MNHNY, CDR2 SVGAGI (reference sequence). This CDR3 contains 14 residues. CDR3 DNA: TGTGCCAGCAGTTACACAGGGATGGAAGAGACCCAGTACTTC. Encoded protein: CASSYTGMEETQYF.

DNA of the CDR3: TGTGCCAGTAACCCGTTTAGCTCCTACAATGAGCAGTTCTTC. Translation gives CASNPFSSYNEQFF. The V and J genes are TRBV19 and TRBJ2-1; the D is unclear. Per the germline V gene, CDR1 is LNHDA and CDR2 is SQIVND (reference sequence). The CDR3 is 14 residues long. Trimming removed 7 bases from V and 0 bases from J, with 10 bases in between.

V and J are TRBV7-8 and TRBJ2-5; D not certain. This CDR3 region has 14 residues. V lost 0 bases, J lost 5 bases, and 10 bases lay in between. Germline CDR1 is SGHVS and CDR2 is FQNEAQ. CDR3 DNA sequence: TGTGCCAGCAGCTTAGCGGAGTCCGTGGAGACCCAGTACTTC. Its translation: CASSLAESVETQYF.

The chain combines TRBV5-1 with TRBJ2-7, with D tentatively TRBD1 (5 bases). Germline V lookup: CDR1 SGHRS, CDR2 YFSETQ. V shed 1 base and J shed 2 bases, with 10 bases lying between them. The CDR3 runs 14 residues. The CDR3 region has the DNA TGCGCCAGCAGCTTGTGGACACCCACCTACGAGCAGTACTTC. This gives the protein CASSLWTPTYEQYF.

The rearrangement uses TRBV10-1 and TRBJ1-1; 11 nucleotides line up with TRBD1. The CDR3 runs 13 residues. CDR1 is WNHNN and CDR2 is SYGVQD in the germline V gene (reference sequence). The trim removed 4 bases at V and 5 bases at J, leaving 0 bases unmatched. CDR3 in DNA: TGCGCCAGCAGTGGGGACAGGGGGACTGAAGCTTTCTTT. This sequence encodes CASSGDRGTEAFF.

A word on this clone: This sample also contains other DNA sequences that code for the same CDR3. The chain has TRBV9 and TRBJ2-5, with D uncertain. This CDR3 comprises 12 residues. Trimming took off 3 bases at V and 0 bases at J, with 3 bases between the two ends. Looked up from germline, CDR1 is SGDLS and CDR2 is YYNGEE. Here the CDR3 DNA reads TGTGCCAGCAGCGCCAACCAAGAGACCCAGTACTTC. It codes for CASSANQETQYF.

V and J are TRBV19 and TRBJ1-2, with D maybe TRBD1 (6 bases). V was trimmed by 1 base and J by 5 bases, leaving 20 bases between them. This CDR3 has 17 amino acids. Germline assignment: CDR1 LNHDA and CDR2 SQIVND (reference sequence). The CDR3 is CASSIGVSRGARYGYTF. CDR3 nucleotide sequence: TGTGCCAGTAGTATAGGTGTAAGCAGGGGCGCGAGATATGGCTACACCTTC.

For this clone: The germline gene is not matched at one end of the junction; a read error may be the cause. V is TRBV6-4 and J is TRBJ2-3, with 8 nucleotides matching TRBD1. CDR1 is MRHNA and CDR2 is SNTAGT in the germline V gene. The CDR3 consists of 16 residues. The DNA of the CDR3 is TGTGCCAGCAGTGATACCTCCAAAGGACAGGGAACCCAACTCTTTTTT. This codes for CASSDTSKGQGTQLFF.

V usage is TRBV7-2 and J usage is TRBJ1-5; no firm D call. The CDR3 consists of 13 residues. V was cut by 5 bases and J by 6 bases, with 11 bases left in between. The V gene's germline CDR1 is SGHTA and CDR2 FQGNSA. The CDR3 protein is CASSPRLAQPQHF. The CDR3 DNA reads TGTGCCAGCAGCCCACGACTCGCTCAGCCCCAGCATTTT.

This clone was counted a single time. V and J are TRBV13 and TRBJ2-7; D is ambiguous. CDR3 length: 11 amino acids. Per the germline V gene, CDR1 is PRHDT and CDR2 is FYEKMQ (reference sequence). Trimming stripped 1 base from V and 6 bases from J, with 4 bases between. CDR3 loop: CASSLAGEQYF. CDR3 nucleotide sequence: TGTGCCAGCAGCTTAGCGGGCGAGCAGTACTTC.

This clone was counted a few times. This chain connects TRBV4-3 to TRBJ1-1; D remains ambiguous. V was shortened by 0 bases and J by 1 base, with 12 bases between the two germline ends. In germline, CDR1 is LGHNA, CDR2 YSLEER. This CDR3 is 16 amino acids long. The CDR3 nucleotides are TGCGCCAGCAGCCAAGATTGGGCACAGAGGAACACTGAAGCTTTCTTT. It encodes CASSQDWAQRNTEAFF.

The chain is built from TRBV4-1 and TRBJ1-2; 8 bases map to TRBD1. The CDR3 length is 14 residues. V shed 4 bases and J 3 bases; nucleotides not matched to a gene: 4. The germline CDR1 and CDR2 sequences are MGHRA and YSYEKL. The DNA of the CDR3 is TGCGCCAGCAGCCGCCCGGGACAGGACTATGGCTACACCTTC. Translated, it gives CASSRPGQDYGYTF.

The J gene is TRBJ2-5, the V gene TRBV18; possibly TRBD2 for D (6 bases). Germline V gene data show CDR1 as KGHSH and CDR2 as LQKENI. The CDR3 has 15 residues. Trimming stripped 3 bases from V and 1 base from J, with 12 bases between. CDR3 region: CASSPRRGLQETQYF. CDR3 DNA sequence: TGTGCCAGCTCACCTCGGCGGGGCCTCCAAGAGACCCAGTACTTC. The complete variable domain, with remaining parts taken from reference TRBV18 and TRBJ2-5, reads NAGVMQNPRHLVRRRGQEARLRCSPMKGHSHVYWYRQLPEEGLKFMVYLQKENIIDESGMPKERFSAEFPKEGPSILRIQQVVRGDSAAYFCASSPRRGLQETQYFGPGTRLLVL.

The chain links TRBV9 to TRBJ2-5; 8 nucleotides align to TRBD1. Germline V lookup: CDR1 SGDLS, CDR2 YYNGEE. The CDR3 consists of 20 residues. Trimming cost V 5 bases and J 2 bases; bases outside gene matches: 23. The CDR3 loop is CASSRQVATRNRGIQETQYF. The DNA of the CDR3 is TGTGCCAGCAGTAGACAAGTGGCCACACGGAACAGGGGGATTCAAGAGACCCAGTACTTC. The complete variable domain, with remaining parts taken from reference TRBV9 and TRBJ2-5, reads DSGVTQTPKHLITATGQRVTLRCSPRSGDLSVYWYQQSLDQGLQFLIQYYNGEERAKGNILERFSAQQFPDLHSELNLSSLELGDSALYFCASSRQVATRNRGIQETQYFGPGTRLLVL.